The clone carrying this T cell receptor (beta chain) has only a few counts. The data belong to a study of OX40 agonist ivuxolimab in advanced cancers. Study-level information: A male proportion of approximately 80% was recorded, with mean age 60 years and range about 23 to 90. Prior checkpoint blockade (anti-PD-1, anti-PD-L1 or anti-CTLA-4) was permitted; approximately 40% had it.

The CDR3 runs to 15 residues. The V and J ends lost 2 bases and 9 bases, in that order; junction bases with no gene match: 10. Germline CDR1 MGHRA, CDR2 YSYEKL. Assay used: immunoSEQ multiplex PCR; TCRdb lists only in-frame clones, some missing. This sample has some 100,000 clones; about 85% occur once, and the top ten carry 0.95% to 1.2%. The genes are TRBV4-1 and TRBJ1-2, with 9 bases fitting TRBD1. This specimen consisted of CD4+ or CD8+ T cells sorted from blood, obtained in a trial of the OX40 agonist ivuxolimab. The TCR was taken from an adult with an advanced solid tumor such as melanoma, head and neck, liver or kidney cancer. CDR3 DNA: TGCGCCAGCAGCCAATTGCCTGGACAGGGGCATAGCTACACCTTC. The encoded protein is CASSQLPGQGHSYTF.